This T cell receptor beta chain derives from a study of blood T cell repertoires in COVID-19. About the study: The analysed material was cDNA or gDNA that came from T cells, B-cell-depleted T cells, or PBMCs.

Trimming stripped 2 bases from V and 4 bases from J, with 9 bases between. CDR3 length: 14 residues. CDR1 is KGHSH and CDR2 is LQKENI in the germline V gene. Original handling: Reference gene primer amplification in the assay estimated nucleated cell counts. Sequencing used immunoSEQ multiplex PCR; TCRdb keeps in-frame clones, though not all of them. That table furnishes V, J and clone size, whereas the DNA furnished D and trimming. The sample yields over 140,000 clones, 76% seen once. The sample was peripheral blood. V usage is TRBV18 and J usage is TRBJ1-5; no definite D call. The clonotype originates from a woman older than 75 with active or convalescent COVID-19. In DNA, the CDR3 is TGTGCCAGCTCACCAGGCGCCAGGAATCAGCCCCAGCATTTT. It encodes CASSPGARNQPQHF.